This section outlines one T cell receptor (beta chain) sequence together with its context. The antigen is undetermined. Other nucleotide sequences in the sample specify the same CDR3. Per germline, CDR1 SQVTM and CDR2 ANQGSEA. The CDR3 is made up of 13 amino acids. Trimming took 5 bases from V and 0 from J, leaving 11 bases between them. Using immunoSEQ multiplex PCR, the repertoire was profiled, and TCRdb retains in-frame clones only, with some absent. This repertoire shows 1.4 million to 1.5 million clones, roughly 96% found once; its top ten account for roughly 1.1%. This specimen comes from a study of shared clonotypes between healthy human individuals. Overall study findings and caveats: Roughly 5% of naive CD4 clonotypes were shared across four donors. Compared with memory subsets, naive subsets generally had larger estimated richness. Clonotypes shared by all four donors outscored non-shared clonotypes in generation probability.

CD4+ cells were split into CD45RA+ naive and CD45RA-negative memory subsets. The gene calls are TRBV29-1 and TRBJ2-7; D uncertain. Specimen: naive CD4+ T cells sorted from blood. The subset here: CD45RA+ positively selected. The clonotype was recovered from a man aged 25-40 years in good health. The CDR3 DNA follows: TGCAGCGTTTCGGAGCGAGCCTCCTACGAGCAGTACTTC. It encodes CSVSERASYEQYF.